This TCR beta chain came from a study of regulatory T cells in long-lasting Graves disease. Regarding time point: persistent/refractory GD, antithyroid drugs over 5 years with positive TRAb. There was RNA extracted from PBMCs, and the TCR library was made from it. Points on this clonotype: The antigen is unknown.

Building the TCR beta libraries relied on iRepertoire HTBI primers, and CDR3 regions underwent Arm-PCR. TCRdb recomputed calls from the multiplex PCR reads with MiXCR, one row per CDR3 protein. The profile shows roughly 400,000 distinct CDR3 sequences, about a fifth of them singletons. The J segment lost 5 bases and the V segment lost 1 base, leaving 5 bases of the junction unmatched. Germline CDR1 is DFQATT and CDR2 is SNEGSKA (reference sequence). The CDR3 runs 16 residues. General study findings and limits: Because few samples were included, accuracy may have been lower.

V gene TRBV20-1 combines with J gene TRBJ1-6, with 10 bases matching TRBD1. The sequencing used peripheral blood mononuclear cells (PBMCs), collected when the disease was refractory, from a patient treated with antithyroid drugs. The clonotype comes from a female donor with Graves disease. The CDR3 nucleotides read TGCAGTGCTAGAGTGGGACAGGGGATTGATAATTCACCCCTCCACTTT. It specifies CSARVGQGIDNSPLHF.